This T cell receptor (beta chain) appears in the sequencing data of a study of identical twins. TCRdb reprocessed the 5' RACE reads with MiXCR, giving one entry per CDR3 protein. The sample includes 450,000 or so distinct CDR3 sequences, 24% of them seen just once. There are 14 residues in the CDR3. Trimming pared 1 base from V and 2 bases from J, leaving 9 bases between. The germline V gene encodes CDR1 SGHNT and CDR2 YYREEE (reference sequence). This clonotype was seen at least ten times. All donors were healthy Caucasians. The sample also formed part of further work on T cells expressing NK-cell markers.

The chain couples TRBV5-4 to TRBJ2-5; D not certain. This sequence was found in a woman aged 18-30 years in good health. Material: CD4+ T cells sorted from blood. For the CDR3, the DNA is TGTGCCAGCAGCTTGTCTAAGGTTCAAGAGACCCAGTACTTC. It specifies CASSLSKVQETQYF.